Sequencing of this TCR beta chain was carried out in a study of T cell responses to AZD1222 COVID-19 vaccine. Assay: immunoSEQ multiplex PCR; the TCRdb copy retains only in-frame clones and omits some. Of about 160,000 clones in the sample, 90% to 95% were seen once. Trimming removed 3 bases from V and 2 bases from J; junction bases left unmatched: 16. From germline, CDR1 is MGHRA and CDR2 YSYEKL. This CDR3 comprises 20 residues. The sample was peripheral blood, taken 28 days after the second AZD1222 dose. The receptor was isolated from an adult who received the AZD1222 COVID-19 vaccine. The J gene is TRBJ2-1, the V gene TRBV4-1; 10 bases agree with TRBD2. The CDR3 DNA sequence: TGCGCCAGCAGCCACCTCGGGGAGCGGGGGGGCCACGGAGCCTACAATGAGCAGTTCTTC. This sequence encodes CASSHLGERGGHGAYNEQFF.